This T cell receptor beta chain was identified during a study of blood T cells in healthy people across ages. Study-wide findings and caveats: Leaving the PBMCs unsorted stopped any conclusive comparison of naive versus antigen-experienced cells. Across samples, TCR beta diversity tracked strongly with naive T cell percentage.

Germline V lookup: CDR1 ENHRY, CDR2 SYGVKD. This CDR3 contains 14 residues. With a J-beta primer mix and a sample-barcoded 5' primer, a second PCR ran about 6 to 11 cycles. Every cDNA molecule bore a tag from a template-switch adaptor containing 12 random nucleotides. Individual samples furnished no less than 2.5 million CDR3-containing paired-end reads apiece. TCRdb redid the calling of the 5' RACE reads with MiXCR, one entry per CDR3 protein. The data hold about 970,000 distinct CDR3 sequences, with roughly 51% observed a single time. Details on this clonotype: Its antigen remains unknown.

This TCR came from a woman in her fifties or sixties in good health. Sequenced sample: blood. The chain combines TRBV10-3 with TRBJ2-5; 13 bases align to TRBD2. CDR3 region: CVIRTSGSGETQYF. The CDR3 DNA reads TGTGTCATTAGGACTAGCGGGAGTGGTGAGACCCAGTACTTC.